This T cell receptor (beta chain) comes out of a study of technical replicates of blood from a handful of donors. Data came from immunoSEQ multiplex PCR; TCRdb stores just in-frame clones and leaves some out. Of tens of thousands of clones detected, more than 85% appear once; the ten largest clones hold about 0.27%. The CDR3 is made up of 14 amino acids. The germline V gene encodes CDR1 ENHRY and CDR2 SYGVKD. Trimming stripped 0 bases from V and 9 bases from J, with 14 bases between. Sequencing was done on a sample of T cells isolated from PBMCs. The V gene is TRBV10-3, the J gene TRBJ1-1; the D gene is possibly TRBD1 (5 bases). This receptor was taken from a human donor in good health. The CDR3, as DNA: TGTGCCATCAGTGAGTCGGGAAAGGGGTTCCAAGCTTTCTTT. Its translation: CAISESGKGFQAFF.